This passage covers 27 T cell receptor beta chains from one sample sequenced in a study of shared clonotypes between healthy human individuals (dated by TCRdb to between 2020 and 2021). To prepare the library, the immunoSEQ multiplex PCR assay was applied. The source is immuneACCESS, and TCRdb retained only in-frame sequences with V and J called. Part of the clones is not carried over; for the studies checked, unresolved V genes explain less than half of this, and the remainder is unexplained. The sample data list approximately 2,000,000 clones, and about 90% of these were observed just once. Around 0.38% of the sample comes from the top ten. Sequenced material: naive CD4+ T cells from PBMCs. In light of the paper, this sample's cell subset or site label describes: CD45RA+ positively selected. These receptors were collected from a man between 18 and 29 years old in good health. Some clones in this sample may be carry-over from other donors' samples.

This clone has just a few counts. In DNA, the CDR3 is TGTGCCAGCTCACCTGAGGTCGGTGGCTACACCTTC. Translated, it gives CASSPEVGGYTF. This rearrangement joins TRBV18 to TRBJ1-2, with D unclear. Looked up from germline, CDR1 is KGHSH and CDR2 is LQKENI. CDR3 length: 12 amino acids. Trimming pared 3 bases from V and 7 bases from J, leaving 9 bases between.

The chain carries TRBV2 and TRBJ2-5, with 9 bases identical to TRBD2. After removal of 7 bases from V and 1 base from J, the junction contained 4 bases not matched to a gene. The CDR3 contains 14 residues. Germline loops: CDR1 SNHLY, CDR2 FYNNEI. The CDR3 is CASMSSGTQETQYF. CDR3 nucleotides: TGTGCCAGCATGTCTAGCGGGACCCAAGAGACCCAGTACTTC.

V usage is TRBV6-1 and J usage is TRBJ2-7; no clear D. Germline-derived CDR1 and CDR2 are MNHNS and SASEGT. V dropped 2 bases and J dropped 6 bases, with 14 bases sitting between them. The CDR3 spans 14 residues. Here the CDR3 DNA reads TGTGCCAGCAGTGAAACCCACTCCTCCCTCGAGCAGTACTTC. Its translation: CASSETHSSLEQYF.

This rearrangement joins TRBV5-6 to TRBJ2-5; D is uncertain. V gave up 7 bases and J gave up 5 bases, with 15 bases separating them. Germline CDR1 is SGHDT and CDR2 is YYEEEE. The CDR3 has 13 amino acids. The CDR3 loop reads CASARRLGETQYF. The CDR3 region has the DNA TGTGCCAGCGCTAGAAGGCTCGGGGAGACCCAGTACTTC.

The V call is TRBV27, the J call TRBJ2-3, with a weak D call TRBD2 (6 bases). V was pared by 6 bases and J by 0 bases, with 16 bases between. The CDR3 is 16 residues long. Looked up from germline, CDR1 is MNHEY and CDR2 is SMNVEV (reference sequence). The CDR3 nucleotides read TGTGCCAGCAGCCCCACTAGCCGCCTGAGCACAGATACGCAGTATTTT. Residues: CASSPTSRLSTDTQYF.

CDR3 sequence reads: CATRMGTSEYYQETQYF. The CDR3 DNA follows: TGTGCCACCCGTATGGGGACTAGCGAATACTACCAAGAGACCCAGTACTTC. This chain joins TRBV5-6 and TRBJ2-5; 10 bases map to TRBD2. V shed 9 bases, J shed 0 bases, and the junction held 14 bases outside the gene matches. The CDR3 is made up of 17 amino acids. Germline V gene data show CDR1 as SGHDT and CDR2 as YYEEEE.

The chain joins TRBV6-5 to TRBJ2-7; 10 nucleotides agree with TRBD1. V lost 7 bases and J lost 6; bases outside the gene matches: 6. The CDR3 spans 13 residues. The germline V gene encodes CDR1 MNHEY and CDR2 SVGAGI. CDR3 DNA sequence: TGTGCCAGCAAGGGACAGGGGATCAGCGAGCAGTACTTC. Translating gives CASKGQGISEQYF.

The chain uses TRBV4-1 and TRBJ2-1; TRBD2 agrees at 11 bases. Trimming cost V 0 bases and J 5 bases; bases outside gene matches: 6. Germline assignment: CDR1 MGHRA and CDR2 YSYEKL. CDR3 length: 17 residues. This CDR3 is CASSQELAGAYHNEQFF. CDR3 bases: TGCGCCAGCAGCCAAGAACTAGCGGGAGCGTACCACAATGAGCAGTTCTTC.

The chain is built from TRBV5-4 and TRBJ2-7, with D perhaps TRBD2 (5 bases). Per germline, CDR1 SGHNT and CDR2 YYREEE (reference sequence). V lost 1 base to trimming and J lost 2 bases, with 10 bases between them. This CDR3 is 14 amino acids long. CDR3 sequence: CASSLRGSTYEQYF. The CDR3 DNA is TGTGCCAGCAGCTTGCGGGGATCGACCTACGAGCAGTACTTC.

The rearrangement joins TRBV27 to TRBJ1-1, with D tentatively TRBD1 (6 bases). This CDR3 is 14 amino acids long. Germline CDR1 MNHEY, CDR2 SMNVEV (reference sequence). V lost 4 bases and J 4 bases, leaving 13 bases between the germline ends. The CDR3, as DNA: TGTGCCAGCAGTTCACAGGGACCGGGCACTGAAGCTTTCTTT. Translating gives CASSSQGPGTEAFF.

DNA of the CDR3: TGTGCCTGGAATCTGCCTCGCTCTGGGGCCAACGTCCTGACTTTC. Translation: CAWNLPRSGANVLTF. V is TRBV30 and J is TRBJ2-6; D is unresolved. Trimming left V 4 bases short and J 0 bases short, with 10 bases between. The CDR3 is made up of 15 amino acids. Per germline, CDR1 GTSNPN and CDR2 SVGIG (reference sequence). The full variable domain, rest sourced from reference TRBV30 and TRBJ2-6, is SQTIHQWPATLVQPVGSPLSLECTVEGTSNPNLYWYRQAAGRGLQLLFYSVGIGQISSEVPQNLSASRPQDRQFILSSKKLLLSDSGFYLCAWNLPRSGANVLTFGAGSRLTVL.

The genes are TRBV5-6 and TRBJ1-4; D perhaps matches TRBD1 (5 bases). Germline V lookup: CDR1 SGHDT, CDR2 YYEEEE. The CDR3 consists of 16 residues. Trimming took off 3 bases at V and 8 bases at J, with 20 bases between the two ends. The DNA for the CDR3 is TGTGCCAGCAGCTGGTACACAGGAGAGAATGGGGAAAAACTGTTTTTT. This sequence encodes CASSWYTGENGEKLFF. The full variable domain, with the rest looked up from reference TRBV5-6 and TRBJ1-4, is DAGVTQSPTHLIKTRGQQVTLRCSPKSGHDTVSWYQQALGQGPQFIFQYYEEEERQRGNFPDRFSGHQFPNYSSELNVNALLLGDSALYLCASSWYTGENGEKLFFGSGTQLSVL.

The V call is TRBV7-2, the J call TRBJ1-2; D is uncertain. Germline loops: CDR1 SGHTA, CDR2 FQGNSA. V was pared by 6 bases and J by 0 bases, with 11 bases between. The CDR3 has 14 residues. The CDR3: CASRRTEANYGYTF. Written as DNA, the CDR3 is TGTGCCAGCAGAAGGACTGAGGCTAACTATGGCTACACCTTC.

The chain couples TRBV7-9 to TRBJ2-2; the D is unclear. Germline loops: CDR1 SEHNR, CDR2 FQNEAQ (reference sequence). The CDR3 loop spans 13 amino acids. V was shortened by 1 base and J by 4 bases, with 4 bases between the two germline ends. CDR3 sequence reads: CASSLDLTGELFF. The CDR3 region has the DNA TGTGCCAGCAGCTTAGACCTCACCGGGGAGCTGTTTTTT.

This sequence joins TRBV9 and TRBJ1-1; 7 positions agree with TRBD1. The ends lost 3 bases at V and 1 base at J; junction bases unmatched: 9. The germline gives CDR1 SGDLS, CDR2 YYNGEE. This CDR3 spans 16 amino acids. CDR3 region: CASSGPLGQENTEAFF. As DNA, the CDR3 is TGTGCCAGCAGCGGCCCGCTCGGACAGGAGAACACTGAAGCTTTCTTT.

Only a few counts were recorded for this clone. This sequence joins TRBV28 and TRBJ1-4; 7 bases map to TRBD1. J was trimmed by 13 bases and V by 6 bases; bases with no gene match: 11. Germline V gene data show CDR1 as MDHEN and CDR2 as SYDVKM. CDR3 length equals 13 residues. CDR3 protein: CASSQGGGRPLFF. CDR3 coding DNA: TGTGCCAGCAGCCAGGGGGGAGGACGGCCACTGTTTTTT.

The chain recombines TRBV19 with TRBJ2-2; 8 bases agree with TRBD1. Unmatched junction bases numbered 8, after V lost 10 bases and J lost 4 bases. The CDR3 has 14 residues. The germline gives CDR1 LNHDA, CDR2 SQIVND (reference sequence). CDR3 DNA: TGTGCCACCTCTGGGACAGGTTTCACCGGGGAGCTGTTTTTT. Its protein product is CATSGTGFTGELFF.

The rearrangement joins TRBV5-1 to TRBJ2-2, with 8 bases that match TRBD1. J was trimmed by 6 bases and V by 3 bases; bases with no gene match: 4. Germline CDR1 is SGHRS and CDR2 is YFSETQ. The CDR3 length is 14 residues. CDR3 coding DNA: TGCGCCAGCAGCTCGCAGGGGGCCGCCGGGGAGCTGTTTTTT. This gives the protein CASSSQGAAGELFF.

Only one count was recorded for this clone. The chain recombines TRBV2 with TRBJ1-4; 7 bases fit TRBD1. Germline trimming cut 6 bases from V and 4 bases from J; bases unmatched to any gene: 2. Germline V gene lookup returns CDR1 SNHLY and CDR2 FYNNEI. This CDR3 is 13 amino acids long. In nucleotides, the CDR3 is TGTGCCAGCAGCCGACAGGGTAATGAAAAACTGTTTTTT. Encoded protein: CASSRQGNEKLFF.

A note on this clone: At one end the junction does not follow the germline gene, possibly because of a read error. The J gene is TRBJ2-5, the V gene TRBV10-3, with D possibly matching TRBD2 (7 bases). The CDR3 is made up of 12 amino acids. The germline V gene encodes CDR1 ENHRY and CDR2 SYGVKD. CDR3 amino acids: CATGRGQETRYF. CDR3 coding DNA: TGTGCCACCGGGCGGGGGCAAGAGACCCGGTACTTC.

V is TRBV2 and J is TRBJ2-7; 7 nucleotides match TRBD1. There are 14 residues in the CDR3. Germline assignment: CDR1 SNHLY and CDR2 FYNNEI. Unmatched junction bases numbered 6, after V lost 7 bases and J lost 0 bases. The CDR3 DNA is TGTGCCAGCACCGGGACAGCCTACTCCTACGAGCAGTACTTC. Protein product: CASTGTAYSYEQYF.

This chain links TRBV25-1 with TRBJ2-6; D is undetermined. The CDR3 sequence is 16 residues long. Germline V gene lookup returns CDR1 MGHDK and CDR2 SYGVNS. Trimming took off 1 base at V and 0 bases at J, with 7 bases between the two ends. CDR3 in amino acids: CASSESYTSGANVLTF. The DNA of the CDR3 is TGTGCCAGCAGTGAATCTTATACCTCTGGGGCCAACGTCCTGACTTTC.

This chain joins TRBV7-3 and TRBJ2-5; 8 bases are a match to TRBD1. Trimming removed 10 bases from V and 4 bases from J; junction bases left unmatched: 8. The CDR3 contains 13 residues. Germline V gene data show CDR1 as SGHTA and CDR2 as FQGTGA. For the CDR3, the DNA is TGTGCCACCAAGGACAGGGCTGGAGAGACCCAGTACTTC. Translated: CATKDRAGETQYF.

This chain connects TRBV7-9 to TRBJ2-7; D remains unclear. The V and J ends lost 5 bases and 6 bases respectively, with 17 bases between them. The CDR3 consists of 14 residues. Germline V lookup: CDR1 SEHNR, CDR2 FQNEAQ (reference sequence). CDR3 protein: CASSQGRSLSEQYF. CDR3 nucleotides: TGTGCCAGCAGCCAAGGACGGAGTTTGTCCGAGCAGTACTTC.

The chain uses TRBV29-1 and TRBJ2-1; D is uncertain. This CDR3 contains 11 residues. Trimming cost V 5 bases and J 3 bases, with 5 bases left between them. Germline CDR1 and CDR2: SQVTM and ANQGSEA. As DNA, the CDR3 is TGCAGCGTTCCGCTCTACAATGAGCAGTTCTTC. Translation: CSVPLYNEQFF.

The rearrangement links TRBV12-5 to TRBJ1-3; weak D call: TRBD1 (5 bases). The CDR3 is 20 amino acids. Germline V lookup: CDR1 LGHNT, CDR2 FRNRAP. Trimming shortened V by 2 bases and J by 0 bases, and 23 bases separated the two germline ends. CDR3 amino acids: CASGLPNSSGFGSSGNTIYF. In DNA form, the CDR3 reads TGTGCTAGTGGTTTGCCTAATTCCTCAGGGTTTGGAAGCTCTGGAAACACCATATATTTT.

V and J are TRBV5-1 and TRBJ1-2; 10 bases are shared with TRBD1. J gave up 4 bases and V 4 bases, and 10 bases lay outside the gene matches. This CDR3 is built from 16 residues. From germline, CDR1 is SGHRS and CDR2 YFSETQ. Written as DNA, the CDR3 is TGCGCCAGCAGCCTGACAGGGGGCTCCGTTGCCTATGGCTACACCTTC. It codes for CASSLTGGSVAYGYTF.